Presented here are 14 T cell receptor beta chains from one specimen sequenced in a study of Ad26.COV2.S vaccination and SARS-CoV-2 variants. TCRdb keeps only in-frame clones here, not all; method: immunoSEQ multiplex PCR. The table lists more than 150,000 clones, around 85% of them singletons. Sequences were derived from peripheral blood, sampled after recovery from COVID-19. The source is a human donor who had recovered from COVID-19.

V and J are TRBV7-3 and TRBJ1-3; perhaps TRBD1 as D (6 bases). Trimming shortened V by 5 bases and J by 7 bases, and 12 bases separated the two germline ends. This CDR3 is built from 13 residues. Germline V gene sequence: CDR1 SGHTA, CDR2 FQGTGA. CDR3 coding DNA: TGTGCCAGCAGCGATCGGGGGCGGAACACCATATATTTT. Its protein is CASSDRGRNTIYF.

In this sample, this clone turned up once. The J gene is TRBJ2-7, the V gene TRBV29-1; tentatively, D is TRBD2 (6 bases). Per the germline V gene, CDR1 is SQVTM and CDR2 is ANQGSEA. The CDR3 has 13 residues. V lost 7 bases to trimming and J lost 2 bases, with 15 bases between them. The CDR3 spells CSAATVAAYEQYF. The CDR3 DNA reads TGCAGCGCTGCGACAGTAGCGGCCTACGAGCAGTACTTC.

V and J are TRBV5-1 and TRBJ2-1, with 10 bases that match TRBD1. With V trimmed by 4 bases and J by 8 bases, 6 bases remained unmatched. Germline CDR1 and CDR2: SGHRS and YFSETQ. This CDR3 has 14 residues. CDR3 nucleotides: TGCGCCAGCAGCGCGGGACAGGGGATCGATGAGCAGTTCTTC. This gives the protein CASSAGQGIDEQFF.

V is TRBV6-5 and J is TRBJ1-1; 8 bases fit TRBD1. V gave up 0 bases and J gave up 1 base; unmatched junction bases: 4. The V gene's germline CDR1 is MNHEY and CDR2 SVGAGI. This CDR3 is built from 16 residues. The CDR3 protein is CASSYSIGTGNTEAFF. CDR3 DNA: TGTGCCAGCAGTTACTCGATAGGGACAGGGAACACTGAAGCTTTCTTT.

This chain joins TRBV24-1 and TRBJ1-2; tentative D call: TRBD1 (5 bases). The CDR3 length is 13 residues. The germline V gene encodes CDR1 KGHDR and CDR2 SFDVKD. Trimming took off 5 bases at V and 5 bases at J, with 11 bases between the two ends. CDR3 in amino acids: CATSGAGWYGYTF. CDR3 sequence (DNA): TGTGCCACCAGTGGGGCAGGGTGGTATGGCTACACCTTC.

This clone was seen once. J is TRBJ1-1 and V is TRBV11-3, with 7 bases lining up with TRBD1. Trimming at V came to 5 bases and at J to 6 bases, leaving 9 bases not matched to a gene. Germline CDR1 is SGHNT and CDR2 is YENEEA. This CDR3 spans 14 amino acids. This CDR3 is CASSTRQGSAEAFF. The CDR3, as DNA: TGTGCCAGCAGCACCCGACAGGGTAGCGCTGAAGCTTTCTTT.

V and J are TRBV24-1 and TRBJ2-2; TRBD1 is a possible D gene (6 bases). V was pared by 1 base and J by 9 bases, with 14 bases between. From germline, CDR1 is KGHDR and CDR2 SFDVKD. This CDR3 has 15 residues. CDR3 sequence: CATSDFRQGLRELFF. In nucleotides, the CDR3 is TGTGCCACCAGTGATTTCCGGCAGGGGCTTAGGGAGCTGTTTTTT.

The CDR3 DNA reads TGTGCCAGCAGCTTAACTAGCGGGGCGGGCACAGATACGCAGTATTTT. Amino acid sequence: CASSLTSGAGTDTQYF. The rearrangement joins TRBV7-2 to TRBJ2-3; 10 positions agree with TRBD2. Germline loops: CDR1 SGHTA, CDR2 FQGNSA. The CDR3 consists of 16 residues. Germline trimming cut 2 bases from V and 1 base from J; bases unmatched to any gene: 3.

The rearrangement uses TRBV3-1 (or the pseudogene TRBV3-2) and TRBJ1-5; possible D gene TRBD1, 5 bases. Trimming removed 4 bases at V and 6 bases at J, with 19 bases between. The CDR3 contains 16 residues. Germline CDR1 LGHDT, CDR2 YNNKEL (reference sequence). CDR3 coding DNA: TGTGCCAGCAGCCCCTCCGGGACCCAAGAAGGTCAGCCCCAGCATTTT. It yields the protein CASSPSGTQEGQPQHF.

CDR3 sequence reads: CASTRRPGQGSYEQYF. The CDR3 DNA is TGTGCCAGCACCCGACGACCGGGACAGGGTTCCTACGAGCAGTACTTC. The V and J genes are TRBV5-8 and TRBJ2-7, with TRBD1 identical over 9 bases. The V gene end was trimmed by 6 bases and the J gene end by 1 base; junction bases not matched to a gene: 11. This CDR3 is 16 amino acids long. Looked up from germline, CDR1 is SGHTS and CDR2 is YDEGEE.

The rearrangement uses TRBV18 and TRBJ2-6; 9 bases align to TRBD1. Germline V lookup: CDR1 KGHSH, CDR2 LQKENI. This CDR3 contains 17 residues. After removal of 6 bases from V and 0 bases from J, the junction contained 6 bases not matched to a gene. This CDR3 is CASSSDRGRSGANVLTF. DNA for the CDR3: TGTGCCAGCTCCTCGGACAGGGGACGCTCTGGGGCCAACGTCCTGACTTTC. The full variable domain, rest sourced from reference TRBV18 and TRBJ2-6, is NAGVMQNPRHLVRRRGQEARLRCSPMKGHSHVYWYRQLPEEGLKFMVYLQKENIIDESGMPKERFSAEFPKEGPSILRIQQVVRGDSAAYFCASSSDRGRSGANVLTFGAGSRLTVL.

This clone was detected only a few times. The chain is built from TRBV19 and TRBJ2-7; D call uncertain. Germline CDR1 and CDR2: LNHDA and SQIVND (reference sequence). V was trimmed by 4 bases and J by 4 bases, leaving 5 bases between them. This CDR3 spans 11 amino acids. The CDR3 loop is CASSSLYEQYF. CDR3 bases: TGTGCCAGTAGTAGCCTATACGAGCAGTACTTC.

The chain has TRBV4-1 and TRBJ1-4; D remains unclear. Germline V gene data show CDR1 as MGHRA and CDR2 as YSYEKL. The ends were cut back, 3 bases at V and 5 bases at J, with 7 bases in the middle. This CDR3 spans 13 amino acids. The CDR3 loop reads CASSQVWNEKLFF. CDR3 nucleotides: TGCGCCAGCAGCCAGGTTTGGAATGAAAAACTGTTTTTT.

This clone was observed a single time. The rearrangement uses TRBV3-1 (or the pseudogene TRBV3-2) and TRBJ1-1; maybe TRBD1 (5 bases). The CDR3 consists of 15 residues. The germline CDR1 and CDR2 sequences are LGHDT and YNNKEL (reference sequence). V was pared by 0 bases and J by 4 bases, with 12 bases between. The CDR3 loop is CASSQEGVWATEAFF. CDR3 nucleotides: TGTGCCAGCAGCCAAGAGGGGGTGTGGGCCACTGAAGCTTTCTTT.